This TCR beta chain was observed in a study of Ad26.COV2.S vaccination and SARS-CoV-2 variants. Whole-study context: Recipients of Ad26.COV2.S got it intramuscularly, once or twice 56 days apart. The study's findings and limits: The breadth of spike-specific CD8+ and CD4+ T cell responses after vaccination was reportedly substantial.

The method was immunoSEQ multiplex PCR; TCRdb's version includes in-frame clones alone and lacks a portion of them. Among roughly 700,000 clones, more than 80% were seen once, and the ten largest hold roughly 1.5%. The CDR3 covers 14 residues. Germline-derived CDR1 and CDR2 are KGHSH and LQKENI. V lost 5 bases to trimming and J lost 1 base, with 11 bases between them. In regard to this clone: Its matching antigen is unknown.

Treatment meaning: roughly 20 received Ad26.COV2.S at low or high dose, single or two shots; about 5 received placebo; per-sample allocation not given. Each sample was drawn 63 days after the first injection (of vaccine or placebo). The sequence came from a person between 18 and 60 years old who received the Ad26.COV2.S COVID-19 vaccine or a placebo. This chain joins TRBV18 and TRBJ2-5, with TRBD1 as a possible D gene (6 bases). The specimen comprised peripheral blood, sampled in a trial of Ad26.COV2.S vaccine versus placebo. Here the CDR3 reads CASSGTGSQETQYF. The CDR3 region has the DNA TGTGCCAGCTCAGGAACAGGGAGCCAAGAGACCCAGTACTTC.